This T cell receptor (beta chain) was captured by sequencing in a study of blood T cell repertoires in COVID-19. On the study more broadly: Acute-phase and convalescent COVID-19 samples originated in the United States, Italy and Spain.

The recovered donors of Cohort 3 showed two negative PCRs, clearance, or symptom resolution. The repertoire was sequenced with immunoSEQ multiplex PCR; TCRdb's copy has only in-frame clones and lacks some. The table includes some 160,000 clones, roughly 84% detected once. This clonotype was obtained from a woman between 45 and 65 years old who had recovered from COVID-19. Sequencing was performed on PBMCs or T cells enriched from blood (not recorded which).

The CDR3 protein is CASRPTSGRAEQFF. DNA of the CDR3: TGTGCCAGCAGGCCCACTAGCGGGAGGGCAGAGCAGTTCTTC. The chain carries TRBV6-5 and TRBJ2-1; 13 bases map to TRBD2. Germline-derived CDR1 and CDR2 are MNHEY and SVGAGI. The J segment lost 10 bases and the V segment lost 6 bases, leaving 6 bases of the junction unmatched. The CDR3 totals 14 residues.